These 4 T cell receptor beta chains originate from one sample sequenced in a study of blood T cell repertoires in COVID-19. Assay: immunoSEQ multiplex PCR; the TCRdb copy retains only in-frame clones and omits some. The table includes roughly 43,000 clones, 82% detected once. Sequenced sample: peripheral blood. The receptors shown here come from a woman in her 70s with acute or convalescent COVID-19.

This chain joins TRBV18 and TRBJ2-3, with a possible D match to TRBD1 (6 bases). This CDR3 contains 15 residues. With 2 bases removed from V and 2 bases from J, the gap between germline ends came to 11 bases. Germline loops: CDR1 KGHSH, CDR2 LQKENI. CDR3 in amino acids: CASSPIQGNTDTQYF. The CDR3 bases are TGTGCCAGCTCACCAATCCAGGGGAACACAGATACGCAGTATTTT. Looking up the rest from reference TRBV18 and TRBJ2-3 gives the full variable domain: NAGVMQNPRHLVRRRGQEARLRCSPMKGHSHVYWYRQLPEEGLKFMVYLQKENIIDESGMPKERFSAEFPKEGPSILRIQQVVRGDSAAYFCASSPIQGNTDTQYFGPGTRLTVL.

The chain carries TRBV4-1 and TRBJ2-5; 13 bases match TRBD2. V shed 3 bases and J 5 bases; nucleotides not matched to a gene: 9. CDR3 size: 17 residues. CDR1 and CDR2 (germline): MGHRA, YSYEKL. CDR3 nucleotide sequence: TGCGCCAGCAGCCATCCCGGACTAGCGGGAGAGGGGGAGACCCAGTACTTC. It codes for CASSHPGLAGEGETQYF.

This clone was counted a few times. V usage is TRBV7-2 and J usage is TRBJ2-7; 9 nucleotides line up with TRBD1. The V gene end was trimmed by 1 base and the J gene end by 2 bases; junction bases not matched to a gene: 6. The germline gives CDR1 SGHTA, CDR2 FQGNSA. The CDR3 consists of 16 residues. The CDR3 nucleotides read TGTGCCAGCAGCTTAGTTGGGACAGGGAAGACCTACGAGCAGTACTTC. As protein: CASSLVGTGKTYEQYF.

This clone was detected a few times. The genes are TRBV7-9 and TRBJ1-5, with 10 bases aligning to TRBD1. The J segment lost 7 bases and the V segment lost 4 bases, leaving 7 bases of the junction unmatched. CDR3 length equals 15 residues. Looked up from germline, CDR1 is SEHNR and CDR2 is FQNEAQ (reference sequence). Written as DNA, the CDR3 is TGTGCCAGCAGCTCGATGGGACAGGGGAGGCAGCCCCAGCATTTT. Protein: CASSSMGQGRQPQHF.